The present entry profiles one T cell receptor beta chain with its context. Its antigen remains unidentified. Qualities for individual bases were not recorded, and no much larger clone is one base off. This record belongs to a study of shared clonotypes between healthy human individuals (dated by TCRdb to 2020 to 2022). About the investigation overall: The cohort comprised a couple of women and a few men aged 18 to 49 years. For each donor, three plates each were used for CD4 naive and CD4 memory, two plates were used for CD8 naive, and one plate was used for CD8 memory. To estimate repertoire size and how much clonotype sharing occurs between individuals, the study deeply sequenced the blood TCR repertoires of about 5 healthy adults. Libraries were prepared and TCR repertoires were sequenced by different laboratories using diverse techniques, in order to increase sequencing depth and limit assay-specific biases. Leukapheresis yielded between about 0.85 and 10 billion PBMCs per donor. Overall results and qualifications from the work: Sampling was restricted to blood, and TCR repertoires in tissue are likely to differ from TCR repertoires in blood. Rarefaction of sorted-subset datasets indicated incomplete sequencing despite the large sequencing depth. Based on pairwise subsampling, the degree of clonotype sharing among donors was expected to be affected by sequencing depth. Higher generation probabilities were observed for clonotypes shared by all four sorted-subset donors than for non-shared clonotypes. When a handful of donors were compared, the shared fraction of clonotypes was about 5.4% for naive CD4, 3.5% to 4% for naive CD8, about 2.4% for memory CD4, and roughly 0.43% for memory CD8. Naive subsets generally had larger estimated clonotype richness than memory subsets. The small number of donors limited the genetic and exposure-history diversity represented.

CD8 naive samples were CD45RO-negative cells positively selected for CCR7, giving a CD45RA+CCR7+ population that excluded TemRA cells. The donors were healthy, HIV-negative adults who had no recently reported acute infections or vaccinations. Every donor was a Caucasian adult living in Nashville, Tennessee, USA. Blood was obtained by leukapheresis, after which PBMCs were separated by Ficoll-Histopaque density gradient centrifugation and cryopreserved in liquid nitrogen vapor phase. Analytical flow cytometry was used to check the purity and quantity of every magnetically sorted T cell population. Genomic DNA was isolated from every sorted fraction and measured by UV absorbance on a Nanodrop 2000c. The germline V gene (reference sequence) specifies LNHNV as CDR1 and YYDKDF as CDR2. The cysteine opens and the phenylalanine closes a CDR3 of 16 amino acids. Only CDR3 DNA remains: 48 bases, in frame from the first base. V lost 0 bases and J lost 5 bases; the stretch between them is 17 bases long.

Using the deep immunoSEQ assay, multiplex PCR amplified TCR CDR3 regions from genomic DNA. For each cell subset, the extracted genomic DNA was distributed evenly across all wells of several immunoSEQ 96-well plates, and each plate served as one replicate. For sorted subsets, around 0.2 ug of genomic DNA, equivalent to about 30,000 T cell genomes, went into each replicate PCR. Purified libraries were quantified with a Qubit 3.0 fluorometer, sized on a Bioanalyzer 2100, and re-quantified with the KAPA Library Quantification kit. Every immunoSEQ 96-well plate was sequenced on a dedicated single-read 150-cycle Illumina NextSeq 550 flow cell. Concerning the study's data processing: Because the immunoSEQ output included only junctional sequences and no quality scores, the filtering could not be the same as the filtering used for full-length reads. To assign V/J genes and CDR3, sequences were annotated against IMGT germline references using PyIR, a Python wrapper for IgBLAST v1.9. Any read was removed if the V/J assignment was weak (E-value above 1e-6), the CDR3 was missing, or the read contained stop codons, out-of-frame junctions, or ambiguous translated residues. V3J clonotypes were defined as sequences sharing the same inferred V gene, J gene, and CDR3 amino acid sequence. Percentage overlap between repertoires was calculated by dividing the number of shared unique clonotypes by the size of the smaller repertoire. Three approaches were used to assess repertoire richness: RTK rarefaction, the Chao1 estimator, and Recon v2.1 estimates of unobserved clonotypes. Generation probabilities were computed with OLGA for all TCRbeta clonotypes obtained by the gDNA method from several donors. TCRdb's version of the immuneACCESS table is confined to in-frame rearrangements and falls short of the full clone set. An unresolved V gene accounts for under half of the shortfall where checked; the remainder is of unknown origin. From that table come the V and J calls and clone size; the DNA was used to work out D and trimming. The sample includes under 700,000 clones, with 85% to 95% observed a single time. In total, the top ten clones hold 0.11% of the sample.

The chain links TRBV15 with TRBJ2-7; the D gene cannot be resolved reliably. Sequenced input: naive CD8+ T cells sorted from blood. The cell subset or site label for this specimen denotes: CD45RA+CCR7+. The clonotype originates from a young woman in good health. The CDR3 region reads CATSRDSLTVYNEQYF. The DNA sequence follows: TGTGCCACCAGCAGAGATTCCCTTACTGTCTATAACGAGCAGTACTTC.